These T cell receptor beta chains were read from a single sample in a study of cytomegalovirus exposure and HLA in healthy donors. This table comes from immunoSEQ multiplex PCR, and its TCRdb copy is limited to in-frame clones, with some not included. The sample's table shows about 190,000 clones. Sequences were obtained from PBMCs. The receptors come from a woman aged 25-40 years in good health and CMV-seropositive. Both conserved end residues are part of each CDR3. A D gene is named only where the DNA matches it firmly.

>TRBJ1-4|TRBV7-9|-
TGTGCCAGCAGCTTAGGGCGGACAGATGTTAATGAAAAACTGTTTTTT
CASSLGRTDVNEKLFF
>TRBJ1-1|TRBV15|-
TGTGCCACCAGCAGCAGCTACGCGGGGACTGAAGCTTTCTTT
CATSSSYAGTEAFF
>TRBJ2-1|TRBV5-4|TRBD2
TGTGCCAGCAGTACGCGGGAGTACAATGAGCAGTTCTTC
CASSTREYNEQFF
>TRBJ1-4|TRBV28|-
TGTGCCAGCAGTCGACTCGGGGGAGGGGAAAAACTGTTTTTT
CASSRLGGGEKLFF
>TRBJ2-3|TRBV27|-
TGTGCCAGCAGTTTACTCGGGGCAGATACGCAGTATTTT
CASSLLGADTQYF
>TRBJ2-1|TRBV19|-
TGTGCCAGTAGAAGACTGTTACCTAACAATGAGCAGTTCTTC
CASRRLLPNNEQFF
>TRBJ2-3|TRBV27|-
TGTGCCAGCAGCCCCTACAGGGGCACAGATACGCAGTATTTT
CASSPYRGTDTQYF
>TRBJ2-1|TRBV19|-
TGTGCCAGTAGAGTCTCCTCTCCCGGGAGTTTTCGGTCGCAGTTCTTC
CASRVSSPGSFRSQFF
>TRBJ2-1|TRBV7-2|-
TGTGCCAGCAGTTCGGGACTCCAGCAGTTCTTC
CASSSGLQQFF
>TRBJ2-7|TRBV4-3|-
TGCGCCAGCAGCCCGCGGAGGATCGCCTACGAGCAGTACTTC
CASSPRRIAYEQYF
>TRBJ1-5|TRBV10-3|-
TGTGCCACGGTTGGACTTCTCAATCAGCCCCAGCATTTT
CATVGLLNQPQHF